This is a list of T cell receptor beta chains from one sample in a study of blood T cell repertoires in COVID-19. Sequenced by immunoSEQ multiplex PCR; TCRdb stores in-frame clones only, minus some. The table lists approximately 210,000 clones, about 86% of them singletons. The material sequenced was peripheral blood. The receptors come from a young man with active or convalescent COVID-19. CDR3s leave out the opening cysteine and the closing phenylalanine or tryptophan.

j_gene,len,v_gene,CDR3aa
TRBJ2-3,12,TRBV19,ASNFLAGTDTQY
TRBJ2-7,12,TRBV6-1,ASSEAPGGGEQY
TRBJ2-7,11,TRBV30,AWSVGETYEQY
TRBJ2-3,14,TRBV11-3,ASSSFRAGGSDTQY
TRBJ2-3,13,TRBV10-3,AISESWGRTDTQY
TRBJ2-5,15,TRBV2,ASRRGGLFLTQETQY
TRBJ1-2,14,TRBV7-2,ASSLGTGMWGTGYT
TRBJ1-3,12,TRBV28,ASSSQASGNTIY
TRBJ1-1,11,TRBV12-3/TRBV12-4,ASSLAGAREAF
TRBJ1-5,12,TRBV28,ASSPWGRGQPQH
TRBJ2-7,16,TRBV27,ASSSLPGTSGRSYEQY
TRBJ2-2,12,TRBV7-9,ASSLAGQTGELF
TRBJ2-1,11,TRBV5-1,ASSGGQGDEQF
TRBJ2-3,13,TRBV30,AWSAREGSRDTQY
TRBJ2-1,13,TRBV7-7,ASSSDSGGNNEQF
TRBJ2-2,14,TRBV29-1,SVRWLAGVTPGELF
TRBJ2-1,13,TRBV7-9,ASSASGSGYNEQF
TRBJ2-7,11,TRBV6-5,ATKGRASYEQY
TRBJ2-5,15,TRBV27,ASSPGLLGGTKETQY
TRBJ2-3,14,TRBV7-2,ASSLGGGVSADTQY
TRBJ1-2,15,TRBV10-1,ASSEPIPRDSFYGYT
TRBJ1-2,11,TRBV10-2,ASSERGNYGYT
TRBJ2-1,13,TRBV10-3,AISDPTSGDNEQF
TRBJ1-4,12,TRBV4-2,ASSQESGQQKLF
TRBJ2-4,17,TRBV6-2/TRBV6-3,ASSYDSQFRGVAKNIQY
TRBJ2-1,11,TRBV27,ATRTSGYNEQF
TRBJ1-2,12,TRBV4-1,ASSQDVAGAGYT
TRBJ1-2,14,TRBV9,ASSVDPAQGAGGYT
TRBJ1-1,11,TRBV19,ASHAAEVSGAF
TRBJ2-1,12,TRBV7-9,ASSLDRVDNEQF
TRBJ1-2,10,TRBV29-1,SVPWWRYGYT
TRBJ1-1,11,TRBV19,ASNGLKGAEAF
TRBJ2-7,13,TRBV15,ATSRESGGAYEQY
TRBJ2-1,10,TRBV27,ATIRGHNEQF
TRBJ1-3,13,TRBV4-2,ASTLSDSSGNTIY